This T cell receptor (beta chain) was sequenced for a study of beta chain features in type 1 diabetes. Study-wide results and limits: Sequencing the cDNA could make cells with high TCR expression show up more than they should. Among type 1 diabetes patients, VDJ junctions had fewer insertions and more deletions.

Donors contributed one heparinised blood draw apiece, averaging about 116 mL. CD4+ cells of the naive, central memory, regulatory and stem cell-like memory types were sorted via CD45RO/CCR7/CD25/CD127/CD95/CD27. About this clone: Its antigen is not identified.

Expressed TCRB transcripts were sequenced after all isolated RNA was converted to cDNA. Assay: immunoSEQ multiplex PCR; the TCRdb copy retains only in-frame clones and omits some. Here the sample spans around 400,000 clones, over 9.5% being singletons. The CDR3 extends over 13 amino acids. The ends lost 3 bases at V and 9 bases at J; junction bases unmatched: 4. Germline values: CDR1 KGHSH, CDR2 LQKENI. This clonotype originated in a man in his late teens or twenties in good health. The rearrangement uses TRBV18 and TRBJ1-5; 8 nucleotides agree with TRBD1. Source material: naive CD4+ T cells from blood. CDR3 nucleotide sequence: TGTGCCAGCTCACCCGGGGACAGGCGGCCCCAGCATTTT. This sequence encodes CASSPGDRRPQHF. Together with reference TRBV18 and TRBJ1-5, the CDR3 gives the full variable domain: NAGVMQNPRHLVRRRGQEARLRCSPMKGHSHVYWYRQLPEEGLKFMVYLQKENIIDESGMPKERFSAEFPKEGPSILRIQQVVRGDSAAYFCASSPGDRRPQHFGDGTRLSIL.